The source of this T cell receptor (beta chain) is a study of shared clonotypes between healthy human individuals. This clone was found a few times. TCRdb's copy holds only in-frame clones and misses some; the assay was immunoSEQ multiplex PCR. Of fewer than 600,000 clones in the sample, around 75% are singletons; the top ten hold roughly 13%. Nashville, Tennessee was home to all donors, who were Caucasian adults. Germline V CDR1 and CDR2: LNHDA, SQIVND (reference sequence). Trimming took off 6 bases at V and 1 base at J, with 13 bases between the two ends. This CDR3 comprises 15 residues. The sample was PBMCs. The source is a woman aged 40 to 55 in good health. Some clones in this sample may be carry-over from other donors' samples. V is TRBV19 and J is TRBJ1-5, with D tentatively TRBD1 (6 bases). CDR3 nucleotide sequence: TGTGCCAGTAGCCCCCGGGACAAGAGCAATCAGCCCCAGCATTTT. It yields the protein CASSPRDKSNQPQHF. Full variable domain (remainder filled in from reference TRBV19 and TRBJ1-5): DGGITQSPKYLFRKEGQNVTLSCEQNLNHDAMYWYRQDPGQGLRLIYYSQIVNDFQKGDIAEGYSVSREKKESFPLTVTSAQKNPTAFYLCASSPRDKSNQPQHFGDGTRLSIL.